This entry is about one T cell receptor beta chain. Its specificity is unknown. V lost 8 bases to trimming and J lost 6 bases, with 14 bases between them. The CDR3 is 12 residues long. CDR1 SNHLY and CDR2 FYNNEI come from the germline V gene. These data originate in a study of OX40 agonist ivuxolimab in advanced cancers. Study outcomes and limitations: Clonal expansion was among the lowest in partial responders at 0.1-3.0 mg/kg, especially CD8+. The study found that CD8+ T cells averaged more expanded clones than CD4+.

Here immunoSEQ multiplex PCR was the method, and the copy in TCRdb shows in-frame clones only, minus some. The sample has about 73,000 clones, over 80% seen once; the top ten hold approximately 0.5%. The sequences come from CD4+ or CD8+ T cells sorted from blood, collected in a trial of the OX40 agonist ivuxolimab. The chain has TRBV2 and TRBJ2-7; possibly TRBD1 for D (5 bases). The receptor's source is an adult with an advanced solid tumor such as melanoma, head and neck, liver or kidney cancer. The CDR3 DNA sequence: TGTGCCAGCGGGGCCCCGATTTTCGAGCAGTACTTC. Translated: CASGAPIFEQYF. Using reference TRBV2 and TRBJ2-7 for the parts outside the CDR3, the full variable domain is EPEVTQTPSHQVTQMGQEVILRCVPISNHLYFYWYRQILGQKVEFLVSFYNNEISEKSEIFDDQFSVERPDGSNFTLKIRSTKLEDSAMYFCASGAPIFEQYFGPGTRLTVT.